This T cell receptor (beta chain) is from a study of a mutant IDH1 vaccine in newly diagnosed glioma. Study information: Patients, over weeks 1, 3, 5, 7, 11, 15, 19 and 23, received a total of eight vaccinations. Commencement of vaccination occurred 4-6 weeks following radiotherapy alone, or concurrently with temozolomide cycles. Every participant had undergone radiotherapy, temozolomide, or both before, and most underwent both.

Notes on the study in general: In approximately 93% of patients, immune responses induced by the vaccine occurred.

Only in-frame clones appear in the TCRdb table, and some are missing; sequencing was by immunoSEQ multiplex PCR. The sample records roughly 29,000 clones, less than 90% being singletons. Indicated time point: week 23, last vaccination. Each dose delivered 300 ug of mutant IDH1 20-mer peptide subcutaneously with imiquimod. Notes on this clone: The antigen is not known.

Germline CDR1 and CDR2: MNHEY and SMNVEV (reference sequence). The CDR3 has 13 amino acids. Trimming shortened V by 8 bases and J by 3 bases, and 12 bases separated the two germline ends. The chain joins TRBV27 to TRBJ2-3; D might be TRBD2 (6 bases). The TCR comes from a woman aged 18-29 years with glioma. The material sequenced was PBMCs, taken from a glioma patient whose treatment included an IDH1 peptide vaccine. CDR3 sequence reads: CASGGTGTDTQYF. In nucleotides, the CDR3 is TGTGCCAGCGGGGGGACGGGGACAGATACGCAGTATTTT.